Each of the 7 T cell receptor beta chains below was sequenced from the same sample in a study of blood T cell repertoires in COVID-19. Profiling relied on immunoSEQ multiplex PCR, and the TCRdb table lists in-frame clones only, not all of them. The sample records about 480,000 clones, roughly 90% being singletons. The sample comprised PBMCs or T cells enriched from blood (not recorded which). The receptor source for this set is a woman aged 40 to 50 who had recovered from COVID-19.

This clone was counted between two and nine times. V gene TRBV5-1 combines with J gene TRBJ1-5, with a weak D call TRBD1 (6 bases). The CDR3 covers 13 residues. The V and J ends lost 5 bases and 8 bases respectively, with 14 bases between them. CDR1 SGHRS and CDR2 YFSETQ come from the germline V gene. DNA of the CDR3: TGCGCCAGCAGTTTGCAGGGGAACGAGCCCCAGCATTTT. This codes for CASSLQGNEPQHF.

The chain combines TRBV7-2 with TRBJ1-2; unclear D gene. Trimming cost V 1 base and J 7 bases, with 16 bases left between them. Germline CDR1 and CDR2: SGHTA and FQGNSA. This CDR3 spans 15 amino acids. CDR3 in amino acids: CASSLDVISILGYTF. CDR3 coding DNA: TGTGCCAGCAGCTTAGATGTCATTTCTATTCTTGGCTACACCTTC. Filled out from reference TRBV7-2 and TRBJ1-2, the complete variable domain reads GAGVSQSPSNKVTEKGKDVELRCDPISGHTALYWYRQSLGQGLEFLIYFQGNSAPDKSGLPSDRFSAERTGGSVSTLTIQRTQQEDSAVYLCASSLDVISILGYTFGSGTRLTVV.

This sequence joins TRBV4-2 and TRBJ2-7, with 11 bases aligning to TRBD1. From germline, CDR1 is LGHNA and CDR2 YNFKEQ. After removal of 3 bases from V and 6 bases from J, the junction contained 4 bases not matched to a gene. The CDR3 contains 14 residues. CDR3 sequence: CASSHRDRGVEQYF. In DNA form, the CDR3 reads TGTGCCAGCAGCCACCGGGACAGGGGGGTCGAGCAGTACTTC.

The chain carries TRBV7-6 and TRBJ1-6; D gene uncertain. Germline CDR1 SGHVS, CDR2 FNYEAQ. The CDR3 spans 16 residues. The V gene lost 1 base and the J gene lost 5 bases, with 12 bases spanning the gap. The chain's CDR3 is CASSLDRVENNSPLHF. The CDR3 DNA is TGTGCCAGCAGCTTAGACCGGGTCGAAAATAATTCACCCCTCCACTTT. The full variable domain, completed using reference TRBV7-6 and TRBJ1-6, is GAGVSQSPRYKVTKRGQDVALRCDPISGHVSLYWYRQALGQGPEFLTYFNYEAQQDKSGLPNDRFSAERPEGSISTLTIQRTEQRDSAMYRCASSLDRVENNSPLHFGNGTRLTVT.

The V gene is TRBV20-1, the J gene TRBJ2-1, with TRBD2 matching over 10 bases. CDR3 length: 13 amino acids. The trim removed 3 bases at V and 10 bases at J, leaving 6 bases unmatched. Per germline, CDR1 DFQATT and CDR2 SNEGSKA (reference sequence). DNA for the CDR3: TGCAGTGCTAGTCCTCCGGGACTAGCGGAGCAGTTCTTC. The encoded protein is CSASPPGLAEQFF.

This rearrangement joins TRBV4-2 to TRBJ2-3; 12 nucleotides line up with TRBD2. The germline V gene encodes CDR1 LGHNA and CDR2 YNFKEQ. Trimming removed 3 bases from V and 2 bases from J; junction bases left unmatched: 6. The CDR3 contains 17 residues. CDR3 region: CASSQRTSGEFTDTQYF. As DNA, the CDR3 is TGTGCCAGCAGCCAGAGGACTAGCGGGGAGTTCACAGATACGCAGTATTTT.

The table lists this clone with a few counts. The rearrangement joins TRBV19 to TRBJ1-1, with 8 bases aligning to TRBD1. Germline CDR1 LNHDA, CDR2 SQIVND (reference sequence). V lost 4 bases, J lost 4 bases, and 8 bases stayed unmatched. The CDR3 is made up of 15 amino acids. The CDR3 coding sequence is TGTGCCAGTAGTAAGTTTCAGGGGGCTGGCACTGAAGCTTTCTTT. This translates into CASSKFQGAGTEAFF.